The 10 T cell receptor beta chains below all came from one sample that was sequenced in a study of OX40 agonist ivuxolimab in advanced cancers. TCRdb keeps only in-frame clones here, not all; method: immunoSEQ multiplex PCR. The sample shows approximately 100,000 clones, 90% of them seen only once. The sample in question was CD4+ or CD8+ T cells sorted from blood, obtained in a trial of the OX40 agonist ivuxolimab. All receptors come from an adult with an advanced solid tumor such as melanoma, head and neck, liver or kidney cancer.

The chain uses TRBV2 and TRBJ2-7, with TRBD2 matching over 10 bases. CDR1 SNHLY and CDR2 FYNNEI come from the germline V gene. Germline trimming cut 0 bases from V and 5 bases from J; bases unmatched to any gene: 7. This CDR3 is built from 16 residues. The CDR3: CASSEARGLANNEQYF. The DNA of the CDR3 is TGTGCCAGCAGTGAAGCGCGGGGACTAGCGAACAACGAGCAGTACTTC.

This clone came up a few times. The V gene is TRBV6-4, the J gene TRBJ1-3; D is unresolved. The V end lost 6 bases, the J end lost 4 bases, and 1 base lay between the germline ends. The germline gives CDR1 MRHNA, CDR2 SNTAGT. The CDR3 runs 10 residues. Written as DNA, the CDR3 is TGTGCCAGCAGAGGAAACACCATATATTTT. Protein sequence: CASRGNTIYF.

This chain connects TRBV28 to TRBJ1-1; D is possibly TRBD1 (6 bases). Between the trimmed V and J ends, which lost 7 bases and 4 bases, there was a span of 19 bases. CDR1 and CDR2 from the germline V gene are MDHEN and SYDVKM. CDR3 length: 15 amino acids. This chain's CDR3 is CASIEGGGAGTEAFF. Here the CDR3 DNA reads TGTGCCAGCATCGAAGGTGGGGGGGCTGGCACTGAAGCTTTCTTT.

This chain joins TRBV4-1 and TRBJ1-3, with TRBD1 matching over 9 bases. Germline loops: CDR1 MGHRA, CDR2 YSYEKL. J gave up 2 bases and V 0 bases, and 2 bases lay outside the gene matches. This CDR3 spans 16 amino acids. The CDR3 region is CASSQERTGAGNTIYF. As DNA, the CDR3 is TGCGCCAGCAGCCAAGAGAGGACAGGGGCTGGAAACACCATATATTTT.

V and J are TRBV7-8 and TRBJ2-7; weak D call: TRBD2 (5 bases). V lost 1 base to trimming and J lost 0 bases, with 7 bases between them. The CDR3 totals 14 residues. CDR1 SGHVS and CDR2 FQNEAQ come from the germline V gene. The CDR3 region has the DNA TGTGCCAGCAGCTTAGAAGGGAGCTCCTACGAGCAGTACTTC. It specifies CASSLEGSSYEQYF. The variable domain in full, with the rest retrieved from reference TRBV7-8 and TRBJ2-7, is GAGVSQSPRYKVAKRGQDVALRCDPISGHVSLFWYQQALGQGPEFLTYFQNEAQLDKSGLPSDRFFAERPEGSVSTLKIQRTQQEDSAVYLCASSLEGSSYEQYFGPGTRLTVT.

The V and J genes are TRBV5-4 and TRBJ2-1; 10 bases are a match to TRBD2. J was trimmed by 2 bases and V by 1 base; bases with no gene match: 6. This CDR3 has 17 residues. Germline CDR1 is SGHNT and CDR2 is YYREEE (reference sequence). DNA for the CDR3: TGTGCCAGCAGCTTGTTAGCTAGCGGGAGTACCTACAATGAGCAGTTCTTC. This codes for CASSLLASGSTYNEQFF.

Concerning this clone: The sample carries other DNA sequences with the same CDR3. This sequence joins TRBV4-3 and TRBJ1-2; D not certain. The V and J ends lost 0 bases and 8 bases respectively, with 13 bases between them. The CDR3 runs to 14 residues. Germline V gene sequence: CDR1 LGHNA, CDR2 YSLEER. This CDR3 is CASSQEDGVAGYTF. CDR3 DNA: TGCGCCAGCAGCCAAGAGGACGGAGTGGCCGGCTACACCTTC.

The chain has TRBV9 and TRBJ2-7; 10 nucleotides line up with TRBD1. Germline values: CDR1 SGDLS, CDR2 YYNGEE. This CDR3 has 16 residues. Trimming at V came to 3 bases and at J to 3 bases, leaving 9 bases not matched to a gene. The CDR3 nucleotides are TGTGCCAGCAGCGCCCACCGGGACAGGGGAAACTACGAGCAGTACTTC. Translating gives CASSAHRDRGNYEQYF.

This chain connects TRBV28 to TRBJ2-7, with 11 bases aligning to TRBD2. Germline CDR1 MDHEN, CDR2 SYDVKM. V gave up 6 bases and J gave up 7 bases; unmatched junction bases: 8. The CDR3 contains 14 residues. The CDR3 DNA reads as TGTGCCAGCAGGGAACTAGCGGGAGCAAGAGAGCAGTACTTC. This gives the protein CASRELAGAREQYF.

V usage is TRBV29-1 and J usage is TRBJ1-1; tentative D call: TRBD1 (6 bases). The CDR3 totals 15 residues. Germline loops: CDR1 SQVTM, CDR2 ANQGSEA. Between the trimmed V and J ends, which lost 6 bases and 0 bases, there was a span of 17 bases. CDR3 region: CSVRPQGLLNTEAFF. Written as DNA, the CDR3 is TGCAGCGTAAGGCCACAGGGACTCTTGAACACTGAAGCTTTCTTT.